This T cell receptor beta chain was profiled in a study of blood T cell repertoires in COVID-19. The overall study: Sample material is recorded as cDNA or gDNA derived from T cells, B-cell-depleted T cells, or PBMCs.

Original handling: Counts of nucleated cells, estimated from reference gene primer amplification, were obtained. Repertoires were generated with immunoSEQ multiplex PCR, while TCRdb's copy carries only in-frame clones and drops some. V, J and clone size were drawn from that table, and D and trimming were deduced from the DNA. The table shows 250,000 to 300,000 clones, with approximately 87% occurring only once. The CDR3 covers 14 residues. Trimming stripped 1 base from V and 1 base from J, with 7 bases between. CDR1 LNHNV and CDR2 YYDKDF come from the germline V gene (reference sequence). Sequencing input: peripheral blood. The clonotype originates from a man aged 55 to 70 who had recovered from COVID-19. The chain is built from TRBV15 and TRBJ2-5, with D possibly TRBD2 on 5 matching bases. CDR3 residues: CATSRGAAQETQYF. The CDR3 DNA is TGTGCCACCAGCAGAGGAGCGGCCCAAGAGACCCAGTACTTC.